The clone carrying this T cell receptor beta chain turned up a few times. Its target is not known. The V gene's germline CDR1 is GTSNPN and CDR2 SVGIG (reference sequence). The V end lost 3 bases, the J end lost 4 bases, and 11 bases lay between the germline ends. The CDR3 runs to 13 residues. It was cDNA, reverse transcribed from extracted RNA, that served as the sequencing template. Produced via immunoSEQ multiplex PCR; TCRdb's table is partial and in-frame only. The sample lists 200,000 to 250,000 clones; more than 30% were seen once. This entry is derived from a study of CD8+ T cells in alopecia areata. Treatment specified: oral pan-JAK inhibitor, 5-10 mg twice daily. Whole-study results and caveats: In scalp and blood during tofacitinib, many expanded lesional clones persisted. Tofacitinib yielded significantly lower scalp clonality and fewer expanded CD8+ clones among the top 100.

The source is a human donor with alopecia areata. Sequenced material: CD4+ T cells sorted from blood, taken between weeks 30 and 35, from a patient treated with tofacitinib. V and J are TRBV30 and TRBJ2-3; TRBD2 is a possible D gene (6 bases). CDR3 coding DNA: TGTGCCTGGAGCGGGGGATCTTCAGATACGCAGTATTTT. Its protein product is CAWSGGSSDTQYF.